A selection of T cell receptor beta chains follows, all from one sample in a study of shared clonotypes between healthy human individuals. Produced via immunoSEQ multiplex PCR; TCRdb's table is partial and in-frame only. The table lists over 2 million clones, just under 95% of them singletons. Sequences were obtained from naive CD8+ T cells sorted from blood. These receptors were obtained from a man younger than 35 in good health. The conserved cysteine and the conserved F or W are not part of the CDR3 here. A D gene is named only where the DNA matches it firmly. For some rows the clone size is stated as once, few or many, or as a class when expanded; others skip it.

V,size,D,J,CDR3
TRBV13,-,-,TRBJ2-1,ASSFGYEQF
TRBV10-3,-,-,TRBJ2-7,AIINDSSYEQY
TRBV29-1,-,-,TRBJ2-3,SVDADTVTDTQY
TRBV7-9,few,-,TRBJ2-1,ASSLSYGLADNEQF
TRBV12-5,-,-,TRBJ1-1,ASGLGGLNTEAF
TRBV27,once,-,TRBJ1-6,ASSPPRSSYNSPLH
TRBV2,-,TRBD2,TRBJ2-3,ASRVGAGGLNTQY
TRBV4-3,-,-,TRBJ2-7,ASSPWNRGQY
TRBV6-5,-,TRBD2,TRBJ2-1,ASSYSAGELYNEQF
TRBV5-4,-,-,TRBJ1-1,ASSFGYTEAF
TRBV7-9,-,-,TRBJ1-2,ASSLENGNYGYT
TRBV2,-,-,TRBJ2-5,ASSDGQVGEEETQY
TRBV2,-,TRBD1,TRBJ2-7,ASRTGYSGFYEQY
TRBV19,-,-,TRBJ1-1,ASSMPRASEWAF
TRBV4-3,-,TRBD2,TRBJ2-1,ASSQDPPREGRFFNEQF
TRBV7-2,-,TRBD2,TRBJ2-1,ASSLALAGVAWEQF
TRBV6-1,once,-,TRBJ1-5,ASSPRGQGWPQH
TRBV2,-,TRBD1,TRBJ2-7,ASMDRDSYEQY
TRBV9,once,-,TRBJ1-2,ASSVGVGGYT
TRBV5-4,-,-,TRBJ1-6,ASSAALGREGSPLH